The clone carrying this T cell receptor (beta chain) showed up just a few times. Its specificity is unknown. The data were obtained in a study of T-cell memory formation after mild COVID-19. Study results and caveats: The study found contracting CD4+ clones mainly in CM and EM and contracting CD8+ clones in EMRA. What remained unconfirmed was the SARS-CoV-2 specificity of second-wave clones peaking on day 37.

From germline, CDR1 is DFQATT and CDR2 SNEGSKA (reference sequence). V dropped 1 base and J dropped 2; count of bases not matched to a gene: 5. This CDR3 spans 15 amino acids. TCRdb re-derived calls from the 5' RACE reads in MiXCR, one entry per CDR3 protein. The data contain a few hundred thousand distinct CDR3 sequences, approximately 21% of them singletons. The chain combines TRBV20-1 with TRBJ2-3, with 8 positions matching TRBD2. Input material: PBMCs or a T cell subset sorted from them (not recorded which). This clonotype was sampled from an adult woman who had mild COVID-19 (a few samples of this study predate the infection). Cell type and time point are not known. CDR3 DNA sequence: TGCAGTGCTAGAGTGCACGGGGGGGTCACAGATACGCAGTATTTT. It encodes CSARVHGGVTDTQYF.